A single sample is the source of the 13 T cell receptor beta chains below, sequenced in a study of regulatory T cells in long-lasting Graves disease. Specified time point: persistent/refractory GD, antithyroid drugs over 5 years with positive TRAb. From RNA extracted from PBMCs, the TCR library was made. Building the TCR beta libraries relied on iRepertoire HTBI primers, and CDR3 regions underwent Arm-PCR. TCRdb analysed the multiplex PCR reads with MiXCR anew, one entry per CDR3 protein. The sample includes roughly 490,000 distinct CDR3 sequences, around a fifth seen only once; the top ten take roughly 13%. Sequenced material: peripheral blood mononuclear cells (PBMCs), taken when the disease was refractory, from a patient treated with antithyroid drugs. Receptor source: a female donor with Graves disease.

This clonotype was observed a handful of times. CDR3 residues: CASSLLGASGGYEQYF. The CDR3 DNA reads as TGCGCCAGCAGCTTACTCGGCGCTAGCGGGGGTTACGAGCAGTACTTC. V gene TRBV5-1 combines with J gene TRBJ2-7; 10 bases are shared with TRBD2. The CDR3 runs to 16 residues. With 2 bases clipped from V and 4 bases from J, the junction kept 9 bases outside the gene matches. Germline values: CDR1 SGHRS, CDR2 YFSETQ. Variable domain in full (rest from reference TRBV5-1 and TRBJ2-7): KAGVTQTPRYLIKTRGQQVTLSCSPISGHRSVSWYQQTPGQGLQFLFEYFSETQRNKGNFPGRFSGRQFSNSRSEMNVSTLELGDSALYLCASSLLGASGGYEQYFGPGTRLTVT.

The chain links TRBV6-1 to TRBJ2-3, with a weak D call TRBD2 (6 bases). With 3 bases removed from V and 2 bases from J, the gap between germline ends came to 12 bases. Germline lookup yields CDR1 MNHNS and CDR2 SASEGT. The CDR3 is made up of 15 amino acids. This chain's CDR3 is CASSESREVTDTQYF. CDR3 in DNA: TGTGCCAGCAGTGAGTCCAGGGAGGTCACAGATACGCAGTATTTT.

This clonotype appeared many times. The rearrangement links TRBV10-3 to TRBJ1-5; D not resolved. V gave up 2 bases and J gave up 5 bases, with 13 bases separating them. Germline V gene data show CDR1 as ENHRY and CDR2 as SYGVKD. The CDR3 covers 15 residues. DNA for the CDR3: TGTGCCATCAGTGAGCGGGCCTTTGGGGATCAGCCCCAGCATTTT. As protein: CAISERAFGDQPQHF.

This chain links TRBV5-4 with TRBJ2-5; TRBD2 agrees at 10 bases. From germline, CDR1 is SGHNT and CDR2 YYREEE (reference sequence). The ends lost 4 bases at V and 2 bases at J; junction bases unmatched: 5. The CDR3 extends over 15 amino acids. For the CDR3, the DNA is TGTGCCAGCAGCAGGGCGACTAGCGGGCAAGAGACCCAGTACTTC. Protein: CASSRATSGQETQYF.

This clonotype was detected once. The V and J genes are TRBV5-1 and TRBJ1-2; 9 bases are a match to TRBD1. This CDR3 region has 13 residues. Looked up from germline, CDR1 is SGHRS and CDR2 is YFSETQ. V shed 7 bases, J shed 6 bases, and the junction held 7 bases outside the gene matches. CDR3 DNA: TGCGCCAGCCGGACAGGGGCTGGGGATGGCTACACCTTC. This codes for CASRTGAGDGYTF.

The chain links TRBV5-1 to TRBJ2-7; D unresolved. Trimming removed 7 bases at V and 2 bases at J, with 19 bases between. Germline V gene lookup returns CDR1 SGHRS and CDR2 YFSETQ. The CDR3 runs to 15 residues. The CDR3 nucleotides are TGCGCCAGCCGGCCAATTGCCTCATTGACCTACGAGCAGTACTTC. It is translated as CASRPIASLTYEQYF.

The gene calls are TRBV9 and TRBJ2-3; 11 bases fit TRBD2. Unmatched junction bases numbered 9, after V lost 0 bases and J lost 6 bases. Germline V gene lookup returns CDR1 SGDLS and CDR2 YYNGEE. This CDR3 comprises 17 residues. The CDR3 loop is CASSVGTSGSPRDTQYF. The CDR3 nucleotides are TGTGCCAGCAGCGTAGGGACTAGCGGGTCCCCTCGGGATACGCAGTATTTT.

The CDR3 DNA reads as TGTGCCAGCAGCGTGGGTGACAGTGCAACTAATGAAAAACTGTTTTTT. Protein product: CASSVGDSATNEKLFF. The V gene is TRBV9, the J gene TRBJ1-4; a possible D gene is TRBD1 (5 bases). Trimming pared 2 bases from V and 0 bases from J, leaving 11 bases between. This CDR3 region has 16 residues. The V gene's germline CDR1 is SGDLS and CDR2 YYNGEE. The full variable domain, with the rest looked up from reference TRBV9 and TRBJ1-4, is DSGVTQTPKHLITATGQRVTLRCSPRSGDLSVYWYQQSLDQGLQFLIQYYNGEERAKGNILERFSAQQFPDLHSELNLSSLELGDSALYFCASSVGDSATNEKLFFGSGTQLSVL.

The CDR3 coding sequence is TGTGCCAGCAGCCGCCGGGACTTTAGCTCCTACAATGAGCAGTTCTTC. It specifies CASSRRDFSSYNEQFF. The genes are TRBV5-4 and TRBJ2-1; D possibly corresponds to TRBD2 (6 bases). Trimming removed 4 bases at V and 0 bases at J, with 14 bases between. Germline loops: CDR1 SGHNT, CDR2 YYREEE (reference sequence). This CDR3 has 16 amino acids.

This clonotype came up a few times. The chain recombines TRBV5-6 with TRBJ1-1; D uncertain. Germline lookup yields CDR1 SGHDT and CDR2 YYEEEE. Trimming shortened V by 0 bases and J by 0 bases, and 15 bases separated the two germline ends. The CDR3 has 17 amino acids. The CDR3 region has the DNA TGTGCCAGCAGCTTGGTTTCCGGGATGTCCATGAACACTGAAGCTTTCTTT. Its translation: CASSLVSGMSMNTEAFF.

The CDR3 sequence is CASSGPPSKGESNSPLHF. In nucleotides, the CDR3 is TGTGCCAGCAGCGGCCCACCCTCTAAAGGGGAAAGTAATTCACCCCTCCACTTT. The V call is TRBV9, the J call TRBJ1-6; tentative D call: TRBD1 (5 bases). This CDR3 has 18 amino acids. The ends were cut back, 3 bases at V and 6 bases at J, with 22 bases in the middle. CDR1 and CDR2 from the germline V gene are SGDLS and YYNGEE.

This clonotype was found once. The chain employs TRBV10-3 and TRBJ2-7; 13 bases are shared with TRBD2. The CDR3 contains 13 residues. Germline CDR1 reads ENHRY; CDR2 reads SYGVKD. V trimming: 2 bases; J trimming: 11 bases; junction bases outside the gene matches: 3. CDR3 nucleotide sequence: TGTGCCATCAGTGAGACGGGACTAGCGGGAAAGTACTTC. Amino acid sequence: CAISETGLAGKYF.

There are many counts of this clonotype. V is TRBV27 and J is TRBJ2-5; TRBD2 aligns across 14 bases. The CDR3 totals 15 residues. V was pared by 8 bases and J by 5 bases, with 7 bases of the junction left unmatched. The germline gives CDR1 MNHEY, CDR2 SMNVEV (reference sequence). CDR3 loop: CASQRLAGGLETQYF. CDR3 DNA: TGTGCCAGCCAGCGACTAGCGGGGGGGCTGGAGACCCAGTACTTC.